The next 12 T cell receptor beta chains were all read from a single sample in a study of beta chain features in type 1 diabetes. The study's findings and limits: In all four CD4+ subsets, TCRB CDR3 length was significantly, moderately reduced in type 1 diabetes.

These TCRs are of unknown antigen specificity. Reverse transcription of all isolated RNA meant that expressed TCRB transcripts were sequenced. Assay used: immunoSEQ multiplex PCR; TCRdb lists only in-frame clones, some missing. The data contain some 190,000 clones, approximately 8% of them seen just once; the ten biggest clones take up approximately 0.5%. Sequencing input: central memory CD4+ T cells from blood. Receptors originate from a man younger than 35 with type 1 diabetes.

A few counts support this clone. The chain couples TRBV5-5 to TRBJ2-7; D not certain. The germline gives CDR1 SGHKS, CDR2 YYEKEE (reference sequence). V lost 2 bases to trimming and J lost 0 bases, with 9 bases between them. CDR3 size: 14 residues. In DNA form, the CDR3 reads TGTGCCAGCAGCTTAATAAGCTCCTCCTACGAGCAGTACTTC. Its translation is CASSLISSSYEQYF. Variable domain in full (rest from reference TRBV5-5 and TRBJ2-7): DAGVTQSPTHLIKTRGQQVTLRCSPISGHKSVSWYQQVLGQGPQFIFQYYEKEERGRGNFPDRFSARQFPNYSSELNVNALLLGDSALYLCASSLISSSYEQYFGPGTRLTVT.

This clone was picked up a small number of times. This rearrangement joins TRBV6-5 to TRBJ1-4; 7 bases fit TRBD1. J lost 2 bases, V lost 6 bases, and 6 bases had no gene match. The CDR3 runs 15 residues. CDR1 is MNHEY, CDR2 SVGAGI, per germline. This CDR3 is CASSRQGRTNEKLFF. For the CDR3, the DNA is TGTGCCAGCAGCCGACAGGGAAGGACTAATGAAAAACTGTTTTTT.

In DNA form, the CDR3 reads TGCGCCAGCAGCTCGCGGGGTGGCACAGATACGCAGTATTTT. Its protein product is CASSSRGGTDTQYF. The chain carries TRBV4-1 and TRBJ2-3; maybe TRBD2 (6 bases). This CDR3 contains 14 residues. CDR1 and CDR2 (germline): MGHRA, YSYEKL. V gave up 5 bases and J gave up 1 base, with 10 bases separating them.

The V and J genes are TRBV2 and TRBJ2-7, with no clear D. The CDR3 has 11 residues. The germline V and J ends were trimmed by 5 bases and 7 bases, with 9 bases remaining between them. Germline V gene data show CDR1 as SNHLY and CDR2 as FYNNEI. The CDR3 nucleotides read TGTGCCAGCAGTCGCGACTTTGAGCAGTACTTC. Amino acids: CASSRDFEQYF.

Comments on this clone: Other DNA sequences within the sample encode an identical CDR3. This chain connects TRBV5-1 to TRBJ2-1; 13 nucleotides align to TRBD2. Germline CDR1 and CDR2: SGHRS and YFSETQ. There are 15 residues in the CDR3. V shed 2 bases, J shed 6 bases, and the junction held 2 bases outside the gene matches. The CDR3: CASSLLAGGRNEQFF. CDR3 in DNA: TGCGCCAGCAGCTTACTAGCGGGGGGGCGCAATGAGCAGTTCTTC.

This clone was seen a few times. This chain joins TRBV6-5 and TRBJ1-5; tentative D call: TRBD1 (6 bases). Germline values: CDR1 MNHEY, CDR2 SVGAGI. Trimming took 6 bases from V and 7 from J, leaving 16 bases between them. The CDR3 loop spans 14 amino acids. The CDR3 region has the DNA TGTGCCAGCAGCACCGGACAGCTCTCCCAGCCCCAGCATTTT. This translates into CASSTGQLSQPQHF.

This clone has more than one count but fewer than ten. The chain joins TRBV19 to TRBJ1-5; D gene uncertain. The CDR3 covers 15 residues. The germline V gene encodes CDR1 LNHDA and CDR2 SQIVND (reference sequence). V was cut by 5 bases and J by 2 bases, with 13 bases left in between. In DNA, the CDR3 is TGTGCCAGTAGTCCTGTTCGAGTGGGCAATCAGCCCCAGCATTTT. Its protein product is CASSPVRVGNQPQHF.

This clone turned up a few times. CDR3 residues: CASSPRLTLVTGELFF. CDR3 sequence (DNA): TGTGCCAGCAGCCCGAGACTAACCTTAGTCACCGGGGAGCTGTTTTTT. The chain employs TRBV9 and TRBJ2-2; D is possibly TRBD2 (5 bases). The CDR3 spans 16 residues. Trimming took 4 bases from V and 4 from J, leaving 17 bases between them. The germline gives CDR1 SGDLS, CDR2 YYNGEE.

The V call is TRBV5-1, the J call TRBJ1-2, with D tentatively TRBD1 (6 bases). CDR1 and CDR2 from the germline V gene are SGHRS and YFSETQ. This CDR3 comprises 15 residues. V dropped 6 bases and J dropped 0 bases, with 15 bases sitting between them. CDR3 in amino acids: CASTVGHQTNYGYTF. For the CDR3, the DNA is TGCGCCAGCACCGTGGGACACCAAACTAACTATGGCTACACCTTC.

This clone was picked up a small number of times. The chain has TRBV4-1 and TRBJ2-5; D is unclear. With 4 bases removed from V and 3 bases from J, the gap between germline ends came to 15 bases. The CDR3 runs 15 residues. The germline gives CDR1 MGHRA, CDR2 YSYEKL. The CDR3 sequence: CASSRRGSVEETQYF. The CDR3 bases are TGCGCCAGCAGCCGTCGAGGAAGTGTCGAAGAGACCCAGTACTTC.

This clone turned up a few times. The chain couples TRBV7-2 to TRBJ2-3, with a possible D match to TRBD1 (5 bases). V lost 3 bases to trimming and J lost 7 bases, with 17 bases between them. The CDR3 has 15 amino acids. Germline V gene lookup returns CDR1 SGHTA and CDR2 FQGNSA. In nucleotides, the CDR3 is TGTGCCAGCAGCTTGGGGCAGGCCTATGGAAATACGCAGTATTTT. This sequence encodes CASSLGQAYGNTQYF. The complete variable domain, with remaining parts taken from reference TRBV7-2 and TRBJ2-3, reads GAGVSQSPSNKVTEKGKDVELRCDPISGHTALYWYRQSLGQGLEFLIYFQGNSAPDKSGLPSDRFSAERTGGSVSTLTIQRTQQEDSAVYLCASSLGQAYGNTQYFGPGTRLTVL.

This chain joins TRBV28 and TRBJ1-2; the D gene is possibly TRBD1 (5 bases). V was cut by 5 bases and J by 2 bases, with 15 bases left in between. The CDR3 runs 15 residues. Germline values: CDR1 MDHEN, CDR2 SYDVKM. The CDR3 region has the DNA TGTGCCAGCAGTCACGGGACTTCTAAGAACTATGGCTACACCTTC. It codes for CASSHGTSKNYGYTF.